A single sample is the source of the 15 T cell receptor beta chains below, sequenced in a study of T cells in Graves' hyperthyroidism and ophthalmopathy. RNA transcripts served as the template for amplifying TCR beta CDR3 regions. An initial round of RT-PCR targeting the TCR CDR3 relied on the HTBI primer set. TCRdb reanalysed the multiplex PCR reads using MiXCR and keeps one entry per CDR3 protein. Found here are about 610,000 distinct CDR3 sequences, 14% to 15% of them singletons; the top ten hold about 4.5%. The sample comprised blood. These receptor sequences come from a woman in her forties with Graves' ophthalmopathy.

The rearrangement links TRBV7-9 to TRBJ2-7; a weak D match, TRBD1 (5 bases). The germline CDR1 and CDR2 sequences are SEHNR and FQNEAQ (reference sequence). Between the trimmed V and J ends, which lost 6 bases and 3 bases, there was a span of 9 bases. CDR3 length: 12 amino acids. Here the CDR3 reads CASSAQVYEQYF. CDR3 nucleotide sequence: TGTGCCAGCAGTGCACAGGTCTACGAGCAGTACTTC.

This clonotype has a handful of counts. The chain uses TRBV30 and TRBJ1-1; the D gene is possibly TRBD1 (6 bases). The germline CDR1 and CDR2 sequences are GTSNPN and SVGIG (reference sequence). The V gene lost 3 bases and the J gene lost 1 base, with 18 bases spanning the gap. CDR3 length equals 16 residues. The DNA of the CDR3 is TGTGCCTGGAGAAGGGACACCCGAGGTCGGAACACTGAAGCTTTCTTT. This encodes CAWRRDTRGRNTEAFF.

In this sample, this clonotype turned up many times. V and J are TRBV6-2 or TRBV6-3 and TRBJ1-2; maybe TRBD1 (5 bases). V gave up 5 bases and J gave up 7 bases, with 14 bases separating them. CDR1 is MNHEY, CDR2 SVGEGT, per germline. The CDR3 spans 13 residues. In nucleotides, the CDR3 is TGTGCCAGCAGTCTCCTGGGGGAGCCTGGCTACACCTTC. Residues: CASSLLGEPGYTF.

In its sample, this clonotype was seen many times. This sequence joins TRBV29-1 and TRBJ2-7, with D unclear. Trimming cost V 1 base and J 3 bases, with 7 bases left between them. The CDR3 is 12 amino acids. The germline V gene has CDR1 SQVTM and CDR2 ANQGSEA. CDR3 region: CSVEGGNYEQYF. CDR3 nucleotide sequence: TGCAGCGTTGAAGGGGGTAACTACGAGCAGTACTTC.

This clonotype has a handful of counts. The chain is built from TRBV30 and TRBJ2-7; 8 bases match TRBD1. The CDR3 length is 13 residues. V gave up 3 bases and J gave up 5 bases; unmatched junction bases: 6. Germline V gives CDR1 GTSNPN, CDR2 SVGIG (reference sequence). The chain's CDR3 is CAWRPGTGDEQYF. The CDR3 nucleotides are TGTGCCTGGAGACCCGGGACAGGCGACGAGCAGTACTTC.

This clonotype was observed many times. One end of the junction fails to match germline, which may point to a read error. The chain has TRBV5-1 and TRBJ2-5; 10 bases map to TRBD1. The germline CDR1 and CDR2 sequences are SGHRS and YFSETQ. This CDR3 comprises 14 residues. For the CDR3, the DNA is TGTGCCAGCAGCTTGACAGGGGGCGCAGAGACCCAGTACTTC. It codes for CASSLTGGAETQYF.

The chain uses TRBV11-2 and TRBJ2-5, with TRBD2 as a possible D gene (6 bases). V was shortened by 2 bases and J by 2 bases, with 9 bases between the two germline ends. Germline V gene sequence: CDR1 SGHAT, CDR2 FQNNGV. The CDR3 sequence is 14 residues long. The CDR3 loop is CASSLQLAQETQYF. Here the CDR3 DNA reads TGTGCCAGCAGCTTACAACTAGCTCAAGAGACCCAGTACTTC.

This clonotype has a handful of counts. The CDR3 DNA sequence: TGTGCCATCAGTGAACCGACAGCGATGAACACTGAAGCTTTCTTT. As protein: CAISEPTAMNTEAFF. The chain carries TRBV10-3 and TRBJ1-1; D perhaps matches TRBD1 (5 bases). The CDR3 sequence is 15 residues long. The germline gives CDR1 ENHRY, CDR2 SYGVKD. Trimming removed 3 bases at V and 0 bases at J, with 11 bases between.

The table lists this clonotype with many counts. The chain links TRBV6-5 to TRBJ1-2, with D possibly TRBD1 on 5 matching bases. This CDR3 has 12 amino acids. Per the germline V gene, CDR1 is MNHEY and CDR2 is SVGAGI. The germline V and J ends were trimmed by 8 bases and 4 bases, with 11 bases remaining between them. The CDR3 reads CASDGGSYGYTF. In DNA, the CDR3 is TGTGCCAGCGACGGGGGGTCCTATGGCTACACCTTC.

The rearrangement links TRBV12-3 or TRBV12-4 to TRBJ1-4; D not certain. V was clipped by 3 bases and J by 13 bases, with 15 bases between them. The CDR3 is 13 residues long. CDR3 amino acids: CASSFREAGGLFF. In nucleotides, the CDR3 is TGTGCCAGCAGTTTCCGTGAGGCTGGAGGACTGTTTTTT.

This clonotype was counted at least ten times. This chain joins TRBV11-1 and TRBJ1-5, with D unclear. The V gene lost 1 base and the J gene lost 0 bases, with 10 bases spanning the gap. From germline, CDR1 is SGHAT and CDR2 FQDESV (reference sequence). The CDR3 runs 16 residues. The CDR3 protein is CASSLGGKASNQPQHF. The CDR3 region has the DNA TGTGCCAGCAGCTTAGGGGGAAAGGCTAGCAATCAGCCCCAGCATTTT.

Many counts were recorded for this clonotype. The CDR3 bases are TGTGCCAGCAGTTACTCGTTAGGGTACGAGCAGTACTTC. Amino acid sequence: CASSYSLGYEQYF. This rearrangement joins TRBV6-5 to TRBJ2-7, with D hard to call. CDR3 size: 13 residues. Germline V gene sequence: CDR1 MNHEY, CDR2 SVGAGI. The V and J ends lost 0 bases and 4 bases respectively, with 7 bases between them.

The CDR3, as DNA: TGTGCCATAGAGAGGGGGAGCTTCTTCCCGACTGAAGCTTTCTTT. It yields the protein CAIERGSFFPTEAFF. The chain links TRBV10-3 to TRBJ1-1, with D tentatively TRBD1 (6 bases). This CDR3 spans 15 amino acids. CDR1 and CDR2 (germline): ENHRY, SYGVKD. Trimming removed 9 bases at V and 5 bases at J, with 22 bases between.

The CDR3 spells CASSTILWGNNNYGYTF. The DNA of the CDR3 is TGTGCTAGTAGCACCATCCTATGGGGTAACAATAACTATGGCTACACCTTC. The chain carries TRBV12-5 and TRBJ1-2; D remains unclear. Per the germline V gene, CDR1 is LGHNT and CDR2 is FRNRAP. Trimming left V 8 bases short and J 1 base short, with 23 bases between. The CDR3 totals 17 residues.

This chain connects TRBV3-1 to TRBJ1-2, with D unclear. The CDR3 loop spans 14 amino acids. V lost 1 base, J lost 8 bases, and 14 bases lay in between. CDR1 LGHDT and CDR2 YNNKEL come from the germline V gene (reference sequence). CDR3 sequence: CASSQGDSPSGYTF. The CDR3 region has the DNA TGTGCCAGCAGCCAAGGAGACTCCCCCTCGGGCTACACCTTC.